Presented here are 29 T cell receptor beta chains from one specimen sequenced in a study of T-cell reconstitution after alpha-beta-depleted transplantation in children. TCRbeta library preparation incorporated unique molecular identifiers. TCRdb independently ran MiXCR on the PCR reads; one entry per CDR3 protein. The sample has more than 250,000 distinct CDR3 sequences; around 9.6% are singletons. This specimen was PBMCs from the stem cell graft donor, taken from the stem cell graft. The receptors were sampled from a human donor who donated a stem cell graft to a child with SCID.

The chain links TRBV5-1 to TRBJ1-1; TRBD1 is a possible D gene (5 bases). Trimming pared 0 bases from V and 1 base from J, leaving 10 bases between. The length of the CDR3 is 15 residues. Germline V gene data show CDR1 as SGHRS and CDR2 as YFSETQ. In nucleotides, the CDR3 is TGCGCCAGCAGCTTGGATGAAGGGGCGAACACTGAAGCTTTCTTT. Translation: CASSLDEGANTEAFF.

This clonotype was seen only once. A clone one base away is much larger, so this may be a read error. The chain combines TRBV3-1 with TRBJ2-5; D call uncertain. CDR3 length: 14 amino acids. The germline V gene encodes CDR1 LGHDT and CDR2 YNNKEL (reference sequence). CDR3 DNA: TGTGCCTGCAGCCTCACGGGCCTGGAAGAGACCCAGTACTTC. Translation gives CACSLTGLEETQYF.

The rearrangement joins TRBV2 to TRBJ2-2; weak D call: TRBD1 (5 bases). Trimming shortened V by 0 bases and J by 1 base, and 9 bases separated the two germline ends. Per the germline V gene, CDR1 is SNHLY and CDR2 is FYNNEI. The CDR3 loop spans 16 amino acids. CDR3 DNA sequence: TGTGCCAGCAGTGAAGCGGGGCGGAGGAACACCGGGGAGCTGTTTTTT. This translates into CASSEAGRRNTGELFF.

The chain is built from TRBV11-2 and TRBJ2-5; 12 bases are a match to TRBD2. The germline V gene encodes CDR1 SGHAT and CDR2 FQNNGV. The CDR3 is 15 residues long. V trimming: 2 bases; J trimming: 4 bases; junction bases outside the gene matches: 2. The CDR3 loop is CASSLSSGGAETQYF. The DNA for the CDR3 is TGTGCCAGCAGCTTATCTAGCGGGGGGGCAGAGACCCAGTACTTC.

This clonotype was counted ten times or more. The V and J genes are TRBV6-5 and TRBJ2-3; D is ambiguous. The germline gives CDR1 MNHEY, CDR2 SVGAGI. There are 14 residues in the CDR3. Trimming shortened V by 2 bases and J by 2 bases, and 8 bases separated the two germline ends. CDR3 in amino acids: CASSYTPLTDTQYF. CDR3 DNA sequence: TGTGCCAGCAGTTACACACCTCTCACAGATACGCAGTATTTT.

The chain is built from TRBV12-5 and TRBJ1-6; the D is unclear. Germline CDR1 is LGHNT and CDR2 is FRNRAP. V shed 0 bases and J shed 7 bases, with 13 bases lying between them. The CDR3 runs 16 residues. CDR3: CASGLVWTEPNSPLHF. CDR3 DNA sequence: TGTGCTAGTGGTTTGGTCTGGACGGAGCCCAATTCACCCCTCCACTTT.

This clonotype was detected only a few times. The gene calls are TRBV6-1 and TRBJ1-2; D remains unclear. The germline gives CDR1 MNHNS, CDR2 SASEGT. This CDR3 spans 15 amino acids. V was pared by 6 bases and J by 2 bases, with 16 bases between. The CDR3 nucleotides are TGTGCCAGCAGGGATACAGCTACCGGGAACTATGGCTACACCTTC. Translating it yields CASRDTATGNYGYTF.

Many counts were recorded for this clonotype. This chain uses TRBV12-3 or TRBV12-4 with TRBJ2-7, with D possibly being TRBD1 (6 bases). The CDR3 spans 13 residues. V was pared by 4 bases and J by 4 bases, with 11 bases between. CDR3 in DNA: TGTGCCAGCAGTTGGGACATTTGGTACGAGCAGTACTTC. Encoded protein: CASSWDIWYEQYF.

Concerning this clonotype: Sequence at one end of the junction differs from germline and may be a read error. J is TRBJ2-7 and V is TRBV3-1, with D possibly being TRBD1 or TRBD2 (6 bases each). The CDR3 is 18 amino acids. Germline loops: CDR1 LGHDT, CDR2 YNNKEL (reference sequence). The chain's CDR3 is CACSSAAGGPIGSYEQYF. CDR3 nucleotides: TGTGCCTGCAGTAGTGCGGCCGGGGGCCCAATCGGGTCCTACGAGCAGTACTTC.

The sample holds many counts of this clonotype. CDR3 region: CASSSPRARGYTF. CDR3 coding DNA: TGTGCCAGCAGTTCCCCTCGGGCGAGGGGCTACACCTTC. The V gene is TRBV12-3 or TRBV12-4, the J gene TRBJ1-2; D uncertain. CDR3 length: 13 amino acids. Trimming left V 4 bases short and J 8 bases short, with 14 bases between.

This clonotype occurred once. The gene calls are TRBV3-1 and TRBJ2-3; tentatively, D is TRBD1 or TRBD2 (5 bases each). Germline CDR1 reads LGHDT; CDR2 reads YNNKEL (reference sequence). V was clipped by 10 bases and J by 3 bases, with 20 bases between them. CDR3 size: 15 residues. CDR3 residues: CATTKEGPGTDTQYF. In DNA, the CDR3 is TGTGCCACCACCAAAGAGGGGCCAGGGACAGATACGCAGTATTTT.

The genes are TRBV4-1 and TRBJ2-5; D gene ambiguous. Germline values: CDR1 MGHRA, CDR2 YSYEKL. Trimming left V 3 bases short and J 1 base short, with 9 bases between. This CDR3 is 14 amino acids long. For the CDR3, the DNA is TGCGCCAGCAGCCAGCCTGTGTTCCAAGAGACCCAGTACTTC. Translating it yields CASSQPVFQETQYF.

A few counts support this clonotype. The rearrangement links TRBV3-1 to TRBJ2-3; perhaps TRBD1 as D (6 bases). Trimming stripped 5 bases from V and 3 bases from J, with 15 bases between. The CDR3 runs to 15 residues. Germline V gene lookup returns CDR1 LGHDT and CDR2 YNNKEL (reference sequence). In nucleotides, the CDR3 is TGTGCCAGCAGCAAGCAGGGGCCAGGGACAGATACGCAGTATTTT. As protein: CASSKQGPGTDTQYF.

This clonotype was picked up many times. V usage is TRBV20-1 and J usage is TRBJ2-2; D is ambiguous. Between the trimmed V and J ends, which lost 1 base and 4 bases, there was a span of 7 bases. Germline CDR1 and CDR2: DFQATT and SNEGSKA (reference sequence). The length of the CDR3 is 13 residues. CDR3 in DNA: TGCAGTGCTAGAGTGCAGGCCACCGGGGAGCTGTTTTTT. Amino acid sequence: CSARVQATGELFF.

This clonotype was seen many times. The chain joins TRBV9 to TRBJ2-1; 11 bases agree with TRBD2. The CDR3 length is 16 residues. Trimming took 4 bases from V and 3 from J; bases not matched to a gene: 6. From germline, CDR1 is SGDLS and CDR2 YYNGEE. CDR3 protein: CASSPSGTSGYNEQFF. The CDR3 DNA is TGTGCCAGCAGCCCCTCCGGGACTAGCGGCTACAATGAGCAGTTCTTC. Together with reference TRBV9 and TRBJ2-1, the CDR3 gives the full variable domain: DSGVTQTPKHLITATGQRVTLRCSPRSGDLSVYWYQQSLDQGLQFLIQYYNGEERAKGNILERFSAQQFPDLHSELNLSSLELGDSALYFCASSPSGTSGYNEQFFGPGTRLTVL.

Ten or more counts support this clonotype. The chain couples TRBV7-2 to TRBJ2-2, with D possibly TRBD2 on 6 matching bases. Germline CDR1 is SGHTA and CDR2 is FQGNSA. The CDR3 is made up of 14 amino acids. The V and J ends lost 1 base and 5 bases respectively, with 8 bases between them. The CDR3 sequence: CASSLVSGTGELFF. Here the CDR3 DNA reads TGTGCCAGCAGCTTAGTCAGCGGGACCGGGGAGCTGTTTTTT. Full variable domain (missing parts from reference TRBV7-2 and TRBJ2-2): GAGVSQSPSNKVTEKGKDVELRCDPISGHTALYWYRQSLGQGLEFLIYFQGNSAPDKSGLPSDRFSAERTGGSVSTLTIQRTQQEDSAVYLCASSLVSGTGELFFGEGSRLTVL.

This clonotype was detected a few times. The J gene is TRBJ2-1, the V gene TRBV6-1, with no clear D. The length of the CDR3 is 15 residues. Per the germline V gene, CDR1 is MNHNS and CDR2 is SASEGT. Trimming took off 6 bases at V and 2 bases at J, with 14 bases between the two ends. CDR3: CASRLSRTAYNEQFF. The CDR3 region has the DNA TGTGCCAGCAGACTCTCTCGGACGGCCTACAATGAGCAGTTCTTC.

This clonotype turned up a few times. The chain joins TRBV6-5 to TRBJ2-3; maybe TRBD1 (5 bases). Germline CDR1 reads MNHEY; CDR2 reads SVGAGI. Between the trimmed V and J ends, which lost 0 bases and 1 base, there was a span of 5 bases. The CDR3 extends over 14 amino acids. Here the CDR3 DNA reads TGTGCCAGCAGTTACTCGACAGGCACAGATACGCAGTATTTT. Translated: CASSYSTGTDTQYF.

In its sample, this clonotype was seen many times. This chain uses TRBV7-9 with TRBJ2-7; TRBD1 matches 8 bases. Losses at the gene ends were 6 bases for V and 0 bases for J; bases not matched to a gene: 7. From germline, CDR1 is SEHNR and CDR2 FQNEAQ (reference sequence). The CDR3 length is 15 residues. CDR3 nucleotides: TGTGCCAGCAGATCAGGACAGGGCTTCTCCTACGAGCAGTACTTC. This codes for CASRSGQGFSYEQYF.

This clonotype was recorded a few times. The chain combines TRBV20-1 with TRBJ2-6; D possibly corresponds to TRBD2 (6 bases). The CDR3 totals 13 residues. The ends were cut back, 6 bases at V and 3 bases at J, with 9 bases in the middle. Germline V gives CDR1 DFQATT, CDR2 SNEGSKA (reference sequence). This chain's CDR3 is CSASSGGANVLTF. The CDR3 coding sequence is TGCAGTGCCAGTAGCGGTGGGGCCAACGTCCTGACTTTC.

This clonotype was recorded at least ten times. The chain employs TRBV20-1 and TRBJ2-2, with 10 bases lining up with TRBD2. The CDR3 consists of 14 residues. Trimming removed 5 bases from V and 4 bases from J; junction bases left unmatched: 4. Germline-derived CDR1 and CDR2 are DFQATT and SNEGSKA (reference sequence). The CDR3: CSALLAGSTGELFF. The CDR3 coding sequence is TGCAGTGCTTTACTAGCGGGGAGCACCGGGGAGCTGTTTTTT.

This chain joins TRBV7-6 and TRBJ2-1; TRBD2 matches 10 bases. Germline V gene sequence: CDR1 SGHVS, CDR2 FNYEAQ. Losses at the gene ends were 1 base for V and 4 bases for J; bases not matched to a gene: 4. There are 16 residues in the CDR3. The CDR3 sequence: CASSLEGTSVYNEQFF. In DNA form, the CDR3 reads TGTGCCAGCAGCTTAGAAGGGACTAGCGTTTACAATGAGCAGTTCTTC.

About this clonotype: This could be a read error, since a much larger clone is one nucleotide away. The chain employs TRBV19 and TRBJ2-2, with D perhaps matching TRBD2 (5 bases). The CDR3 length is 13 residues. CDR1 LNHDA and CDR2 SQIVND come from the germline V gene (reference sequence). As DNA, the CDR3 is TGTGCTACTACGGACGGGAAAACCGGGGAGCTGTTTTTT. Translated, it gives CATTDGKTGELFF.

The chain is built from TRBV10-3 and TRBJ1-2, with TRBD1 matching over 10 bases. The CDR3 runs 14 residues. With 3 bases clipped from V and 8 bases from J, the junction kept 6 bases outside the gene matches. In germline, CDR1 is ENHRY, CDR2 SYGVKD. CDR3 protein: CAISDPGQGRGYTF. DNA of the CDR3: TGTGCCATCAGTGACCCGGGACAGGGGCGCGGCTACACCTTC.

Concerning this clonotype itself: Just one base apart from a much larger clone, this may be a read error. This chain connects TRBV5-1 to TRBJ1-2; TRBD1 is a possible D gene (6 bases). Per germline, CDR1 SGHRS and CDR2 YFSETQ. The length of the CDR3 is 16 residues. CDR3 protein: CASSPLAGTSDYGHTF. CDR3 nucleotides: TGCGCCAGCAGCCCTCTGGCGGGGACAAGTGACTATGGCCACACCTTC.

In this sample, this clonotype turned up many times. The chain carries TRBV6-4 and TRBJ2-3, with TRBD2 identical over 8 bases. From germline, CDR1 is MRHNA and CDR2 SNTAGT. V shed 2 bases, J shed 2 bases, and the junction held 6 bases outside the gene matches. The CDR3 consists of 16 residues. CDR3 residues: CASSDEAGDPTDTQYF. The CDR3 coding sequence is TGTGCCAGCAGTGACGAAGCGGGGGACCCCACAGATACGCAGTATTTT.

A few counts support this clonotype. This chain connects TRBV5-1 to TRBJ2-3, with TRBD1 identical over 9 bases. V lost 3 bases to trimming and J lost 4 bases; unmatched junction nucleotides: 6. The CDR3 is 15 amino acids. The germline CDR1 and CDR2 sequences are SGHRS and YFSETQ. This CDR3 reads CASSWRTGVADTQYF. The DNA for the CDR3 is TGCGCCAGCAGCTGGAGGACAGGGGTAGCAGATACGCAGTATTTT.

Of note for this clonotype: In this CDR3 the conserved last residue, phenylalanine or tryptophan, is missing, so a read error is likely. The chain couples TRBV5-1 to TRBJ2-5; D is ambiguous. The length of the CDR3 is 13 residues. CDR1 SGHRS and CDR2 YFSETQ come from the germline V gene. Trimming took 5 bases from V and 2 from J, leaving 10 bases between them. The CDR3 here is CASSRQEQETQYV. The CDR3 nucleotides are TGCGCCAGCAGTCGGCAGGAACAAGAGACCCAGTACGTC.

This clonotype showed up just a few times. V usage is TRBV12-3 or TRBV12-4 and J usage is TRBJ2-1; no firm D call. V lost 3 bases, J lost 3 bases, and 9 bases lay in between. This CDR3 is built from 14 residues. Written as DNA, the CDR3 is TGTGCCAGCAGTTTGGCATGGGGCTACAATGAGCAGTTCTTC. Its translation: CASSLAWGYNEQFF.